Following are 22 T cell receptor beta chains from one sample sequenced in a study of PD-1 blockade in classical Hodgkin lymphoma. Every patient experienced relapse after autologous stem cell transplantation, and brentuximab vedotin exposure varied. Clones were read by immunoSEQ multiplex PCR, and TCRdb kept only the in-frame ones, dropping some. The data show around 28,000 clones, roughly 80% seen once. The source was peripheral blood mononuclear cells (PBMCs), collected before the second cycle of nivolumab. These receptors originate from a human donor with classical Hodgkin lymphoma.

This chain connects TRBV30 to TRBJ2-7, with a possible D match to TRBD1 (6 bases). V gave up 3 bases and J gave up 0 bases, with 15 bases separating them. Germline V gene data show CDR1 as GTSNPN and CDR2 as SVGIG (reference sequence). The CDR3 runs 15 residues. CDR3 DNA: TGTGCCTGGAGCGGCGCAACAGGGCACTCCTACGAGCAGTACGTC. The encoded protein is CAWSGATGHSYEQYV.

This sequence joins TRBV19 and TRBJ2-3; 9 positions agree with TRBD2. Germline lookup yields CDR1 LNHDA and CDR2 SQIVND (reference sequence). V gave up 3 bases and J gave up 4 bases; unmatched junction bases: 5. The length of the CDR3 is 15 residues. DNA of the CDR3: TGTGCCAGTAGTATTAGCGGGAGAGCCGCAGATACGCAGTATTTT. Translated, it gives CASSISGRAADTQYF.

V is TRBV7-3 and J is TRBJ1-5, with D possibly TRBD1 on 5 matching bases. The CDR3 is made up of 13 amino acids. V dropped 6 bases and J dropped 6 bases, with 12 bases sitting between them. The germline V gene has CDR1 SGHTA and CDR2 FQGTGA. CDR3: CASSGGRSQPQHF. The CDR3 DNA is TGTGCCAGCAGTGGGGGAAGGAGTCAGCCCCAGCATTTT.

This sequence joins TRBV5-4 and TRBJ2-2; 11 bases align to TRBD2. CDR1 and CDR2 from the germline V gene are SGHNT and YYREEE (reference sequence). This CDR3 is built from 17 residues. V trimming: 0 bases; J trimming: 0 bases; junction bases outside the gene matches: 1. CDR3 region: CASSLGSGRANTGELFF. The CDR3 coding sequence is TGTGCCAGCAGCTTGGGTAGCGGGAGGGCGAACACCGGGGAGCTGTTTTTT.

The J gene is TRBJ2-1, the V gene TRBV10-3; 7 bases fit TRBD1. Looked up from germline, CDR1 is ENHRY and CDR2 is SYGVKD. This CDR3 comprises 15 residues. The J segment lost 9 bases and the V segment lost 4 bases, leaving 12 bases of the junction unmatched. CDR3 amino acids: CAISAWGQSMPEQFF. The DNA of the CDR3 is TGTGCCATCAGTGCTTGGGGACAGTCTATGCCTGAGCAGTTCTTC.

The chain employs TRBV5-4 and TRBJ1-5, with 8 nucleotides matching TRBD1. The CDR3 spans 18 residues. The germline CDR1 and CDR2 sequences are SGHNT and YYREEE (reference sequence). Trimming cost V 1 base and J 0 bases; bases outside gene matches: 9. DNA of the CDR3: TGTGCCAGCAGCTTGCGGGGGACAGGAGGTATTAGCAATCAGCCCCAGCATTTT. It is translated as CASSLRGTGGISNQPQHF.

V gene TRBV5-6 combines with J gene TRBJ2-2; 8 bases are shared with TRBD1. The germline V gene has CDR1 SGHDT and CDR2 YYEEEE. V shed 4 bases, J shed 0 bases, and the junction held 5 bases outside the gene matches. This CDR3 has 16 amino acids. The CDR3 loop is CASSIQGDPNTGELFF. In DNA form, the CDR3 reads TGTGCCAGCAGCATACAGGGGGATCCGAACACCGGGGAGCTGTTTTTT.

V is TRBV4-1 and J is TRBJ2-3, with 14 bases lining up with TRBD2. V lost 1 base, J lost 3 bases, and 12 bases stayed unmatched. This CDR3 is 20 amino acids long. Germline CDR1 reads MGHRA; CDR2 reads YSYEKL. This CDR3 reads CASSQGPPGLAGVKTDTQYF. Here the CDR3 DNA reads TGCGCCAGCAGCCAAGGGCCCCCGGGACTAGCGGGAGTAAAGACAGATACGCAGTATTTT.

This chain links TRBV27 with TRBJ2-7, with D hard to call. The CDR3 runs 14 residues. Per germline, CDR1 MNHEY and CDR2 SMNVEV (reference sequence). Trimming left V 7 bases short and J 2 bases short, with 15 bases between. CDR3 coding DNA: TGTGCCAGCAAAAGGACCGTTCTCGCCTACGAGCAGTACGTC. It encodes CASKRTVLAYEQYV.

The chain has TRBV10-2 and TRBJ2-7, with 11 bases aligning to TRBD1. The junction had 1 base not matched to a gene; V was cut back by 3 bases and J by 3 bases. CDR1 WSHSY and CDR2 SAAADI come from the germline V gene. The CDR3 has 14 amino acids. As DNA, the CDR3 is TGCGCCAGCAGTGACGGGACAGGGGGCTACGAGCAGTACGTC. It is translated as CASSDGTGGYEQYV.

The gene calls are TRBV7-9 and TRBJ2-1, with D uncertain. V was pared by 3 bases and J by 4 bases, with 22 bases between. The CDR3 sequence is 18 residues long. Germline assignment: CDR1 SEHNR and CDR2 FQNEAQ (reference sequence). DNA for the CDR3: TGTGCCAGCAGCTTTTCCGCGCCCACCACCTACTTTTACAATGAGCAGTTCTTC. Amino acid sequence: CASSFSAPTTYFYNEQFF.

This clone occurred a few times. The rearrangement joins TRBV10-3 to TRBJ1-2, with D maybe TRBD1 (6 bases). Per germline, CDR1 ENHRY and CDR2 SYGVKD. The CDR3 loop spans 12 amino acids. Trimming left V 8 bases short and J 4 bases short, with 11 bases between. The CDR3 DNA reads as TGTGCCATCCGGACAGAATCCTATGGCTACACCTTC. It translates to CAIRTESYGYTF.

In nucleotides, the CDR3 is TGTGCCAGCAGTTTGCGGGAGATGGCCGGGGAGCTGTTTTTT. It translates to CASSLREMAGELFF. This chain uses TRBV6-6 with TRBJ2-2; 7 nucleotides line up with TRBD2. Germline V gene data show CDR1 as MNHNY and CDR2 as SVGAGI (reference sequence). Germline trimming cut 4 bases from V and 6 bases from J; bases unmatched to any gene: 5. CDR3 length: 14 residues.

This clone showed up just once. The rearrangement joins TRBV7-9 to TRBJ1-1; 7 bases are a match to TRBD1. With V trimmed by 2 bases and J by 5 bases, 8 bases remained unmatched. This CDR3 has 15 residues. Germline values: CDR1 SEHNR, CDR2 FQNEAQ (reference sequence). DNA for the CDR3: TGTGCCAGCAGCTTAAGACAGGGTAAAGGGACTGAAGCTTTCTTT. Protein: CASSLRQGKGTEAFF.

The chain links TRBV28 to TRBJ2-7; D possibly corresponds to TRBD2 (5 bases). The CDR3 covers 14 residues. V lost 7 bases to trimming and J lost 5 bases, with 18 bases between them. The germline gives CDR1 MDHEN, CDR2 SYDVKM. The CDR3 region is CASITRAGPDEQYV. The CDR3 DNA reads as TGTGCCAGCATTACACGCGCGGGTCCGGACGAGCAGTACGTC.

V usage is TRBV5-8 and J usage is TRBJ2-7; possibly TRBD2 for D (5 bases). Germline V lookup: CDR1 SGHTS, CDR2 YDEGEE. The CDR3 consists of 14 residues. V dropped 1 base and J dropped 0 bases, with 8 bases sitting between them. The CDR3 nucleotides are TGTGCCAGCAGCTTGCAGGCGGGCTCCTACGAGCAGTACGTC. This sequence encodes CASSLQAGSYEQYV.

The rearrangement uses TRBV23-1 and TRBJ2-7; D uncertain. TRBV23-1 is filed as an ORF, its function uncertain. There are 11 residues in the CDR3. Between the trimmed V and J ends, which lost 5 bases and 4 bases, there was a span of 6 bases. The CDR3 protein is CASSGAYEQYV. CDR3 bases: TGCGCCAGCAGTGGTGCGTACGAGCAGTACGTC.

J is TRBJ2-7 and V is TRBV25-1, with D perhaps matching TRBD2 (6 bases). CDR3 length: 16 residues. Germline loops: CDR1 MGHDK, CDR2 SYGVNS. V was shortened by 5 bases and J by 6 bases, with 23 bases between the two germline ends. DNA for the CDR3: TGTGCCAGCAGTAGCCTCCGGGAGCTAGCCAGGCTCGAGCAGTACGTC. This sequence encodes CASSSLRELARLEQYV.

This chain links TRBV28 with TRBJ2-2, with D tentatively TRBD1 (6 bases). This CDR3 spans 16 amino acids. Germline-derived CDR1 and CDR2 are MDHEN and SYDVKM. The V end was cut by 6 bases, the J end by 0 bases, with 14 bases between. The CDR3 here is CASRAGQHPNTGELFF. The CDR3 coding sequence is TGTGCCAGCAGGGCCGGACAGCATCCGAACACCGGGGAGCTGTTTTTT. Combining the CDR3 with reference TRBV28 and TRBJ2-2 gives the whole variable domain DVKVTQSSRYLVKRTGEKVFLECVQDMDHENMFWYRQDPGLGLRLIYFSYDVKMKEKGDIPEGYSVSREKKERFSLILESASTNQTSMYLCASRAGQHPNTGELFFGEGSRLTVL.

The chain recombines TRBV10-3 with TRBJ2-7, with 10 bases that match TRBD2. V lost 6 bases to trimming and J lost 0 bases; unmatched junction nucleotides: 2. Germline loops: CDR1 ENHRY, CDR2 SYGVKD. The CDR3 is 14 amino acids. CDR3 in amino acids: CAISPSGGSYEQYF. As DNA, the CDR3 is TGTGCCATCAGCCCTAGCGGGGGCTCCTACGAGCAGTACTTC.

The sample holds one count of this clone. The chain employs TRBV7-2 and TRBJ1-2; 9 nucleotides agree with TRBD1. CDR3 length: 14 residues. V shed 3 bases and J 3 bases; nucleotides not matched to a gene: 2. Germline values: CDR1 SGHTA, CDR2 FQGNSA. The chain's CDR3 is CASSFTGGDYGYTF. The CDR3 coding sequence is TGTGCCAGCAGCTTCACAGGGGGCGACTATGGCTACACCTTC.

The V gene is TRBV7-2, the J gene TRBJ1-1; D is unclear. Germline V gene data show CDR1 as SGHTA and CDR2 as FQGNSA. CDR3 size: 15 residues. V lost 5 bases, J lost 1 base, and 14 bases lay in between. The CDR3 loop is CASSLPPPPNTEAFF. The CDR3 region has the DNA TGTGCCAGCAGCCTACCCCCACCTCCGAACACTGAAGCTTTCTTT.